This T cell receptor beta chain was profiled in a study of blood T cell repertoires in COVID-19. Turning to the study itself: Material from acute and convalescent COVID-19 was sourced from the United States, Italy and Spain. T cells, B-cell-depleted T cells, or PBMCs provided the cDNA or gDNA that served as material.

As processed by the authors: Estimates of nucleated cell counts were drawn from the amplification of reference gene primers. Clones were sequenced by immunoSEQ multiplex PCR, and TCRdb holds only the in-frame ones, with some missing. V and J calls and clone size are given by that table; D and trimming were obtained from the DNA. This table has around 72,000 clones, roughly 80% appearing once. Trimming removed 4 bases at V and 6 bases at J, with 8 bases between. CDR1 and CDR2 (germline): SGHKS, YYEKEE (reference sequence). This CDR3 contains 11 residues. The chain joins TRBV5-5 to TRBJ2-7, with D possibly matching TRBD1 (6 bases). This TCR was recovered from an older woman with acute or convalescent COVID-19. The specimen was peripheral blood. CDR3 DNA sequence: TGTGCCAGCAGCAGAGGGGGCGAGCAGTACTTC. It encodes CASSRGGEQYF.